This T cell receptor beta chain is drawn from a study of CD4 T cells in relation to SARS-CoV-2 and coronaviruses. Background on the study: PBMCs were cultured with antigen for approximately nine days before TCR beta sequencing. Study conclusions and caveats: This crossreactivity analysis covered spike protein alone, no other viral proteins. In roughly 60% of donors, memory CD4+ clonotypes crossrecognized SARS-CoV-2 and at least one common cold coronavirus spike.

The unexposed donors gave CD4+ T cells in about 2011-2018, prior to COVID-19. Isolation of CD4+ T cells took place after about 9 days in culture. Data came from immunoSEQ multiplex PCR; TCRdb stores just in-frame clones and leaves some out. The table includes 20,000 to 25,000 clones, roughly 70% detected once. Notes on this clone: Its specificity is not known.

The CDR3 covers 14 residues. CDR1 and CDR2 from the germline V gene are SNHLY and FYNNEI. Trimming took off 9 bases at V and 3 bases at J, with 15 bases between the two ends. This chain links TRBV2 with TRBJ1-5, with no clear D. Specimen: CD4+ T cells from PBMCs, cultured in vitro. The receptor was isolated from a human donor in good health. The CDR3 nucleotides read TGTGCCAGTATGGTTAGTCTTGCCAATCAGCCCCAGCATTTT. It codes for CASMVSLANQPQHF.